This T cell receptor beta chain was found in a study of tumor-infiltrating lymphocytes in localized non-small cell lung cancer. This clone was recorded only once. This CDR3 is 16 amino acids long. Germline lookup yields CDR1 SEHNR and CDR2 FQNEAQ (reference sequence). Losses at the gene ends were 1 base for V and 7 bases for J; bases not matched to a gene: 10. Clones were sequenced by immunoSEQ multiplex PCR, and TCRdb holds only the in-frame ones, with some missing. The sample carries approximately 7,400 clones, about 65% recorded once. The sequence was collected from a human donor with non-small cell lung cancer. The sequenced material came from uninvolved lung tissue not adjacent to the tumor. The chain joins TRBV7-9 to TRBJ1-2; 9 bases match TRBD1. The CDR3 DNA is TGTGCCAGCAGCTTAGTAACAGGGGGCGCGGCCTCTGGCTACACCTTC. Protein product: CASSLVTGGAASGYTF.